This TCR beta chain was sequenced in a study of Ad26.COV2.S vaccination and SARS-CoV-2 variants (dated by TCRdb to the early 2020s). Concerning the study at large: Vaccine-arm donors came from COV1001, a multicentre, randomized, double-blind, placebo-controlled phase I-IIa trial of Ad26.COV2.S in healthy adults. The TCR-sequenced set comprised around 30 samples: some 20 Ad26.COV2.S vaccine recipients, 5 placebo recipients and 8 SARS-CoV-2 convalescent individuals. The specificity and breadth of SARS-CoV-2-reactive T cell receptors after Ad26.COV2.S vaccination were assessed by TCRbeta repertoire sequencing. Trial participants were randomized into five groups of five, in which low-dose or high-dose Ad26.COV2.S was given once or twice, or placebo was given on both occasions. Investigators did not know the trial group allocation while performing experiments and assessing outcomes. Dosing of Ad26.COV2.S was intramuscular, at either 5x10^10 or 1x10^11 viral particles, delivered as one shot or as two shots spaced 56 days apart.

Worth noting for this clone: Its antigen specificity is not known. Base qualities are missing; no much larger clone stands one base away.

The treatment or condition label for this specimen denotes: 15 to 20 received Ad26.COV2.S at low or high dose, single or two shots; 5 received placebo; per-sample allocation not given. Repertoires of vaccine and placebo recipients were sequenced from samples collected on day 63 after the first injection. Cohort 1b enrolled about two dozen adults aged 18-55 years at a single site in Boston, USA, between 29 July and 7 August 2020. As a vaccine, Ad26.COV2.S was a replication-incompetent adenovirus type 26 vector that expressed a prefusion-stabilized SARS-CoV-2 spike protein derived from the original Wuhan strain. TCRbeta CDR3 regions were sequenced with the immunoSEQ Assay. After extraction, genomic DNA underwent amplification by bias-controlled multiplex PCR, followed by high-throughput sequencing. Under the source paper's analysis protocol: To quantify the absolute abundance of each unique TCRbeta CDR3 region, sequences were collapsed and filtered. T cell fraction was estimated by normalizing TCRbeta template counts to usable DNA, with usable DNA measured through amplification of reference genes found in all nucleated cells. Repertoire TCRs were annotated as SARS-CoV-2-specific when V gene, CDR3 amino acid sequence and J gene were exactly matched to a known reactive TCR set. The reference SARS-CoV-2 TCR set was obtained from MIRA and was filtered for enrichment in COVID-19-positive ImmuneCODE repertoires, whereby public or cross-reactive TCRs were removed. Using the MIRA antigens, annotated TCRs were further analysed by specific ORF or by position within an ORF. Breadth was defined as annotated unique rearrangements over total unique productive rearrangements; depth was the summed frequency of those rearrangements. TCR breadth was compared between groups using two-sided Wilcoxon rank-sum tests. TCRdb mirrors the immuneACCESS table, restricted to in-frame sequences. Some clones are absent from its copies; in checked studies, under half trace to an unresolved V gene, and the reason for the others is unknown. Clone size and the V and J calls come from that table; the DNA yielded D and trimming. This sample holds roughly 380,000 clones; about nine tenths were observed only once. Of the sample, roughly 3.1% falls within the top ten clones.

General study outcomes and caveats: The study lacked the statistical power to compare responses across vaccine doses or regimens. After vaccination, spike-specific CD8+ and CD4+ T cell responses were reported to show substantial breadth. Non-spike TCR breadth was comparable between vaccine and placebo recipients, consistent with the vaccine containing only spike. Spike-specific TCR breadth was higher in Ad26.COV2.S recipients than in placebo recipients (P = 0.0014). The authors noted that the TCR breadth and depth analyses may have underestimated total T cell responses.

The CDR3 contains 13 residues, cysteine and phenylalanine counted. Kept here is only the CDR3 DNA, which spans 39 bases and is read in frame from base 1. V is trimmed back by 3 bases and J by 8 bases, and the junction contains 5 bases that no gene match accounts for. The germline V gene supplies CDR1 SNHLY and CDR2 FYNNEI. The source is a person between 18 and 60 years old who received the Ad26.COV2.S COVID-19 vaccine or a placebo. In this chain, TRBV2 is recombined with TRBJ1-2; 8 bases in the middle match TRBD1. The sample here was peripheral blood, taken in a trial of Ad26.COV2.S vaccine versus placebo. The DNA sequence follows: TGTGCCAGCAGTGACAGGGGGCTTTGGGGCTACACCTTC. Its translation reads: CASSDRGLWGYTF.